This TCR beta chain was retrieved from a study of cytomegalovirus exposure and HLA in healthy donors. Study background: A data release that came early held roughly 85 million unique TCRs from HLA-typed donors.

The PCR made use of 60 Vbeta and 13 Jbeta primers. Method: immunoSEQ multiplex PCR; TCRdb's copy keeps in-frame clones and lacks some. Of almost 200,000 clones listed, almost 85% were seen once; the top ten hold approximately 2.1%. Worth noting for this clone: The antigen remains undetermined.

Notes on the study in general: An analysis was carried out later, and it reportedly showed fewer N-insertions in an Asian-associated ancestry cluster than the roughly 670-donor mean. According to an earlier analysis, most TCR beta V segments yielded productive rearrangements about 87% or about 30% of the time.

Sequences were obtained from PBMCs. This clonotype originated in a woman in her forties or fifties in good health and CMV-seronegative.

CDR3 amino acids: CASSLSRVNEKLFF. DNA for the CDR3: TGTGCCAGCAGTTTATCCAGGGTTAACGAAAAACTGTTTTTT. The genes are TRBV27 and TRBJ1-4; maybe TRBD1 (5 bases). The CDR3 sequence is 14 residues long. V was shortened by 0 bases and J by 8 bases, with 10 bases between the two germline ends. Germline V gives CDR1 MNHEY, CDR2 SMNVEV (reference sequence).